This T cell receptor beta chain came from a study of shared clonotypes between healthy human individuals. Study as a whole: Each donor contributed plates that comprised three CD4 naive, three CD4 memory, two CD8 naive and one CD8 memory.

General study findings and limits: Clonotype sharing among donors, it was expected, would be affected by sequencing depth. The study found lower generation probabilities in non-shared clonotypes than in those shared by all four donors.

Worth noting for this clone: Antigen unknown.

The V and J ends lost 3 bases and 8 bases, in that order; junction bases with no gene match: 7. CDR3 size: 14 residues. Germline V gene lookup returns CDR1 SQVTM and CDR2 ANQGSEA. There were no recent acute infections or vaccinations among the donors, who were healthy HIV-negative adults. Assay: immunoSEQ multiplex PCR; the TCRdb copy retains only in-frame clones and omits some. The sample holds approximately 2.1 million clones, approximately 95% seen once. This TCR derives from a man between 18 and 29 years old in good health. Some clones in this sample may be carry-over from other donors' samples. The chain is built from TRBV29-1 and TRBJ2-1; TRBD1 matches at 10 bases. Material for sequencing was naive CD4+ T cells from PBMCs. Subset: CD45RA+ positively selected. For the CDR3, the DNA is TGCAGCGTTGATCGGGGACAGGGGTGGGATGAGCAGTTCTTC. It encodes CSVDRGQGWDEQFF.